Presented here are 21 T cell receptor beta chains from one specimen sequenced in a study of identical twins. One entry per CDR3 protein results from TCRdb running MiXCR on the 5' RACE reads. The sample shows hundreds of thousands of distinct CDR3 sequences, just under 9.5% of them seen only once. This same sample was also taken into another study, of yellow fever vaccine responses in identical twins.

The sample was CD8+ T cells sorted from blood. The receptors here all came from a woman aged 18-29 years in good health.

The chain uses TRBV7-3 and TRBJ2-1, with TRBD1 as a possible D gene (5 bases). The V end lost 5 bases, the J end lost 3 bases, and 17 bases lay between the germline ends. The CDR3 is made up of 16 amino acids. CDR1 and CDR2 from the germline V gene are SGHTA and FQGTGA. In DNA form, the CDR3 reads TGTGCCAGCAGCCCCTGGGGCCTACCGGACTACAATGAGCAGTTCTTC. Its protein is CASSPWGLPDYNEQFF. Variable domain in full (rest from reference TRBV7-3 and TRBJ2-1): GAGVSQTPSNKVTEKGKYVELRCDPISGHTALYWYRQSLGQGPEFLIYFQGTGAADDSGLPNDRFFAVRPEGSVSTLKIQRTERGDSAVYLCASSPWGLPDYNEQFFGPGTRLTVL.

This clonotype was seen at least ten times. The V call is TRBV27, the J call TRBJ2-2, with a tentative D call TRBD2 (7 bases). This CDR3 is built from 15 residues. The germline V gene encodes CDR1 MNHEY and CDR2 SMNVEV (reference sequence). V was cut by 3 bases and J by 4 bases, with 12 bases left in between. CDR3 loop: CASSFMGGLTGELFF. CDR3 DNA sequence: TGTGCCAGCAGTTTCATGGGGGGGCTCACCGGGGAGCTGTTTTTT.

For this clonotype: Sequence at one end of the junction differs from germline and may be a read error. The rearrangement joins TRBV7-3 to TRBJ2-3; 13 bases fit TRBD2. The CDR3 is 13 residues long. Germline-derived CDR1 and CDR2 are SGHTA and FQGTGA. This chain's CDR3 is CASSPTSGGTEAF. For the CDR3, the DNA is TGTGCCAGCAGCCCGACTAGCGGGGGGACCGAGGCTTTT.

This clonotype was detected many times. CDR3 bases: TGTGCCAGCAGCTCTAGTGTGGAGGCGAGATGGGGGTTTTTCGAGCAGTACTTC. Amino acids: CASSSSVEARWGFFEQYF. The chain couples TRBV11-1 to TRBJ2-7, with D possibly being TRBD1 or TRBD2 (5 bases each). V was cut by 4 bases and J by 6 bases, with 28 bases left in between. This CDR3 comprises 18 residues. Germline V gives CDR1 SGHAT, CDR2 FQDESV (reference sequence).

This clonotype came up many times. V gene TRBV12-3 or TRBV12-4 combines with J gene TRBJ2-1, with 10 bases identical to TRBD2. V lost 6 bases to trimming and J lost 5 bases; unmatched junction nucleotides: 4. The CDR3 spans 14 residues. As DNA, the CDR3 is TGTGCCAGCAGCCCTGGACTAGCGGACAATGAGCAGTTCTTC. Translation gives CASSPGLADNEQFF.

This clonotype was observed at least ten times. DNA for the CDR3: TGTGCCAGCAGCGATTCGGGACTAGCCCAAGAGACCCAGTACTTC. Translated, it gives CASSDSGLAQETQYF. This chain joins TRBV7-9 and TRBJ2-5; 9 bases agree with TRBD2. The CDR3 has 15 residues. Germline V gene data show CDR1 as SEHNR and CDR2 as FQNEAQ (reference sequence). J lost 1 base, V lost 5 bases, and 5 bases had no gene match.

The J gene is TRBJ2-5, the V gene TRBV7-9; 9 nucleotides line up with TRBD2. The CDR3 is 15 residues long. CDR1 is SEHNR, CDR2 FQNEAQ, per germline (reference sequence). Trimming at V came to 3 bases and at J to 5 bases, leaving 7 bases not matched to a gene. In nucleotides, the CDR3 is TGTGCCAGCAGCTTCTTAACTGGACTAGCGGAGACCCAGTACTTC. This encodes CASSFLTGLAETQYF.

This clonotype was counted a few times. The CDR3 sequence: CASSLTGGPTDTQYF. As DNA, the CDR3 is TGTGCCAGCAGCTTGACAGGGGGTCCCACAGATACGCAGTATTTT. The V call is TRBV7-3, the J call TRBJ2-3; TRBD1 agrees at 9 bases. This CDR3 contains 15 residues. V trimming: 3 bases; J trimming: 2 bases; junction bases outside the gene matches: 3. Germline V lookup: CDR1 SGHTA, CDR2 FQGTGA. Filled out from reference TRBV7-3 and TRBJ2-3, the complete variable domain reads GAGVSQTPSNKVTEKGKYVELRCDPISGHTALYWYRQSLGQGPEFLIYFQGTGAADDSGLPNDRFFAVRPEGSVSTLKIQRTERGDSAVYLCASSLTGGPTDTQYFGPGTRLTVL.

This clonotype showed up just a few times. The rearrangement uses TRBV4-2 and TRBJ2-1; 8 positions match TRBD2. This CDR3 is built from 16 residues. CDR1 is LGHNA and CDR2 is YNFKEQ in the germline V gene. Trimming at V came to 4 bases and at J to 0 bases, leaving 5 bases not matched to a gene. The CDR3 region has the DNA TGTGCCAGCAGCCCCTTAAGCGGGAGCTCCTACAATGAGCAGTTCTTC. Its translation is CASSPLSGSSYNEQFF.

This clonotype has a count of ten or more. This CDR3 is CASSEAQRTGDTGELFF. The CDR3 nucleotides read TGTGCCAGCAGTGAAGCGCAGAGGACAGGGGACACCGGGGAGCTGTTTTTT. This chain links TRBV6-1 with TRBJ2-2; 9 bases are a match to TRBD1. The CDR3 spans 17 residues. V gave up 0 bases and J gave up 3 bases; unmatched junction bases: 5. Germline CDR1 MNHNS, CDR2 SASEGT.

This clonotype was picked up many times. V is TRBV7-2 and J is TRBJ2-3; D perhaps matches TRBD2 (6 bases). The CDR3 contains 14 residues. Germline loops: CDR1 SGHTA, CDR2 FQGNSA. V shed 1 base and J shed 4 bases, with 9 bases lying between them. CDR3 region: CASSLGWGADTQYF. CDR3 bases: TGTGCCAGCAGCTTAGGTTGGGGGGCAGATACGCAGTATTTT.

This clonotype occurred many times. V gene TRBV12-3 or TRBV12-4 combines with J gene TRBJ2-1; 7 bases line up with TRBD1. The CDR3 spans 15 residues. V was clipped by 5 bases and J by 0 bases; unmatched bases: 4. The CDR3 nucleotides read TGTGCCAGCAGTGGGACAGAAAGCTCCTACAATGAGCAGTTCTTC. As protein: CASSGTESSYNEQFF.

In this sample, this clonotype turned up a few times. This chain links TRBV20-1 with TRBJ2-7; 13 bases agree with TRBD2. With V trimmed by 2 bases and J by 3 bases, 4 bases remained unmatched. Germline loops: CDR1 DFQATT, CDR2 SNEGSKA (reference sequence). This CDR3 spans 15 amino acids. As DNA, the CDR3 is TGCAGTGCTAGACCGCGGACTAGCGGGAGCTACGAGCAGTACTTC. It yields the protein CSARPRTSGSYEQYF.

This clonotype came up a few times. The chain recombines TRBV4-2 with TRBJ1-6; tentative D call: TRBD1 (6 bases). The CDR3 contains 16 residues. V lost 2 bases and J lost 6, with 14 bases in between. Per germline, CDR1 LGHNA and CDR2 YNFKEQ. CDR3 DNA sequence: TGTGCCAGCAGCCAACCACCGACAGGAGCTAATTCACCCCTCCACTTT. Its protein is CASSQPPTGANSPLHF.

This clonotype occurred a few times. The chain carries TRBV20-1 and TRBJ2-7; possibly TRBD1 or TRBD2 for D (6 bases each). V was cut by 6 bases and J by 0 bases, with 12 bases left in between. CDR1 and CDR2 (germline): DFQATT, SNEGSKA (reference sequence). The CDR3 consists of 13 residues. CDR3: CSAGGVNSYEQYF. CDR3 in DNA: TGCAGTGCGGGGGGCGTTAACTCCTACGAGCAGTACTTC.

This clonotype showed up just a few times. The chain recombines TRBV30 with TRBJ2-2, with 7 nucleotides matching TRBD1. CDR1 is GTSNPN and CDR2 is SVGIG in the germline V gene (reference sequence). Losses at the gene ends were 5 bases for V and 8 bases for J; bases not matched to a gene: 11. The CDR3 totals 14 residues. The CDR3 loop reads CAWDRVAGTGELFF. The CDR3 nucleotides read TGTGCCTGGGACAGGGTAGCCGGGACGGGGGAGCTGTTTTTT.

This clonotype occurred a few times. CDR3 nucleotides: TGCGCCAGCAGCCAAGGGACAGGGCGAGAGACCCAGTACTTC. Translated, it gives CASSQGTGRETQYF. The chain recombines TRBV4-3 with TRBJ2-5, with 8 bases matching TRBD1. The CDR3 has 14 residues. CDR1 is LGHNA, CDR2 YSLEER, per germline. J was trimmed by 4 bases and V by 1 base; bases with no gene match: 2.

This clonotype was recorded at least ten times. This sequence joins TRBV12-3 or TRBV12-4 and TRBJ2-7; D gene ambiguous. The ends were cut back, 4 bases at V and 0 bases at J, with 13 bases in the middle. The CDR3 consists of 15 residues. In nucleotides, the CDR3 is TGTGCCAGCAGTTCGTGGGGTCCCCTCTCCTACGAGCAGTACTTC. Its translation is CASSSWGPLSYEQYF.

J is TRBJ2-7 and V is TRBV29-1, with D unresolved. Germline V lookup: CDR1 SQVTM, CDR2 ANQGSEA. V was clipped by 5 bases and J by 1 base, with 12 bases between them. This CDR3 is built from 13 residues. The CDR3 sequence: CSVSILGSYEQYF. DNA of the CDR3: TGCAGCGTTTCGATCCTGGGATCCTACGAGCAGTACTTC.

V usage is TRBV24-1 and J usage is TRBJ2-7; perhaps TRBD2 as D (6 bases). V was pared by 2 bases and J by 3 bases, with 16 bases between. Looked up from germline, CDR1 is KGHDR and CDR2 is SFDVKD. The CDR3 contains 16 residues. The CDR3 region is CATSDSRDSNIYEQYF. The CDR3 bases are TGTGCCACCAGTGATTCCCGGGACTCCAACATCTACGAGCAGTACTTC.

This clonotype was observed a single time. The chain employs TRBV11-2 and TRBJ2-6; no definite D call. Per germline, CDR1 SGHAT and CDR2 FQNNGV. The CDR3 spans 16 residues. V lost 0 bases and J lost 2, with 8 bases in between. CDR3 loop: CASSLDPSAGANVLTF. The CDR3 DNA sequence: TGTGCCAGCAGCTTAGATCCGTCCGCTGGGGCCAACGTCCTGACTTTC.